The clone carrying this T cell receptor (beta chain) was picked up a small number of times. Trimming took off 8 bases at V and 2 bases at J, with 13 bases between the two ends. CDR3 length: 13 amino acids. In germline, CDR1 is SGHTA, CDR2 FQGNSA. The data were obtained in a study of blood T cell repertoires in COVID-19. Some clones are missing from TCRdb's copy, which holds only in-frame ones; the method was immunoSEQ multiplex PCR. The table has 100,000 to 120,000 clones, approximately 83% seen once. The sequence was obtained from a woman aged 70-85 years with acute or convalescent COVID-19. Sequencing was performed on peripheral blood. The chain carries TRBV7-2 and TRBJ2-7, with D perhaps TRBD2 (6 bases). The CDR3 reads CASGRLETYEQYF. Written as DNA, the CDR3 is TGTGCCAGCGGACGACTAGAGACCTACGAGCAGTACTTC.